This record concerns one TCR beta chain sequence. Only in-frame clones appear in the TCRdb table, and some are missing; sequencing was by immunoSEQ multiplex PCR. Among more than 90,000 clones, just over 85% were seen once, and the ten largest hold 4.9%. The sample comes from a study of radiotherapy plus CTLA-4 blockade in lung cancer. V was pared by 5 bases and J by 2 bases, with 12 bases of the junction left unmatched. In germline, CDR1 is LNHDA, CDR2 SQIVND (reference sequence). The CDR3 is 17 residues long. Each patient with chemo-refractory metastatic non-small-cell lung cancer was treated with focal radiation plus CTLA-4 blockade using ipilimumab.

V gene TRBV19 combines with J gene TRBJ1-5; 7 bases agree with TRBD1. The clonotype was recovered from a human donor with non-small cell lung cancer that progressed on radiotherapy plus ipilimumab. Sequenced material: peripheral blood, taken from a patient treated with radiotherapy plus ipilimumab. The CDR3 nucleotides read TGTGCCAGTAGTGTGACGAACAGGGGCGACCGCAATCAGCCCCAGCATTTT. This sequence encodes CASSVTNRGDRNQPQHF.